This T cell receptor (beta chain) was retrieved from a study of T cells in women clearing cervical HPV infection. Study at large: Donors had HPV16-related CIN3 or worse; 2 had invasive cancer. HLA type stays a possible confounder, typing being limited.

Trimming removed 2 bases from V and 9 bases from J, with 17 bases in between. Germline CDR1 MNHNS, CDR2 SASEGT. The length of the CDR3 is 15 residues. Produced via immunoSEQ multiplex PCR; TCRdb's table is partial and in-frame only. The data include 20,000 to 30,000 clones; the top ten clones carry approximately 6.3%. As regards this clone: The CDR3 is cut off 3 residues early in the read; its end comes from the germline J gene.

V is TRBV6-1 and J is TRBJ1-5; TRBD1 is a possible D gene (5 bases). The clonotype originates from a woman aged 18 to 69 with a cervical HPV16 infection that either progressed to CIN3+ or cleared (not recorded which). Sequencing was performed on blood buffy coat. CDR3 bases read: TGTGCCAGCAGTGAACCCAAAGGGCGCGGGGGGCCC. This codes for CASSEPKGRGGP. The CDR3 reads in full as CASSEPKGRGGPQHF.